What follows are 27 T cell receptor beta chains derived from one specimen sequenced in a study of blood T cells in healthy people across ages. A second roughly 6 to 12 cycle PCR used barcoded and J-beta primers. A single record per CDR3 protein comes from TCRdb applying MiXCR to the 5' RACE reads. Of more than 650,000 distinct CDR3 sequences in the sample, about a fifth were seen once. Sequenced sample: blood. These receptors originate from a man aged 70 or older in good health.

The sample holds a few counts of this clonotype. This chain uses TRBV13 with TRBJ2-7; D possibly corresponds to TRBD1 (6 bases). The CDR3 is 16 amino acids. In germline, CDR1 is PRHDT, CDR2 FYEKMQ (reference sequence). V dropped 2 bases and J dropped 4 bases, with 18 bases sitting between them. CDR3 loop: CASSLTYGTRGYEQYV. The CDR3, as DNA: TGTGCCAGCAGCTTAACCTACGGGACAAGAGGATACGAGCAGTACGTC.

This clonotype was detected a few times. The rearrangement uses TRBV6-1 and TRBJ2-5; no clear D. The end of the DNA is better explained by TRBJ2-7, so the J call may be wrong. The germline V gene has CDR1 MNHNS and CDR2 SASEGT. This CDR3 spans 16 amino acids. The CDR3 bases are TGTGCCAGCAGTGATGACTTCGCCACTCCCTCCTACGAGCAGTACTTC. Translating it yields CASSDDFATPSYEQYF.

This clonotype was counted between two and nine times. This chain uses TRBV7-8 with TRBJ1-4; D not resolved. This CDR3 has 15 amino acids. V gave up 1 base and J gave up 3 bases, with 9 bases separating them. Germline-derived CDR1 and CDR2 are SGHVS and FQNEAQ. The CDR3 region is CASSLGGSANEKLFF. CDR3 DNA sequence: TGTGCCAGCAGCTTAGGGGGTAGTGCTAATGAAAAACTGTTTTTT. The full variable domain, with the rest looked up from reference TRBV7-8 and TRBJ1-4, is GAGVSQSPRYKVAKRGQDVALRCDPISGHVSLFWYQQALGQGPEFLTYFQNEAQLDKSGLPSDRFFAERPEGSVSTLKIQRTQQEDSAVYLCASSLGGSANEKLFFGSGTQLSVL.

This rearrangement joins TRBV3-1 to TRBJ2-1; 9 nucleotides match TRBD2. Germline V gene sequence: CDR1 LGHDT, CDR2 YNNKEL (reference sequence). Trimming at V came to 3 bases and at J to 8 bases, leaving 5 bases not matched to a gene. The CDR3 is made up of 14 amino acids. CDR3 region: CASSQGGTSYEQFF. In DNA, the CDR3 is TGTGCCAGCAGCCAGGGTGGGACTAGCTATGAGCAGTTCTTC.

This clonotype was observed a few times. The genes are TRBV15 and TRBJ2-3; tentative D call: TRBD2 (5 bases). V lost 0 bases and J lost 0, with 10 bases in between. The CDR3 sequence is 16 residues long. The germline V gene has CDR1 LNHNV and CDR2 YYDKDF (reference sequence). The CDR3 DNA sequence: TGTGCCACCAGCAGAGATTTGGACTCTAGCACAGATACGCAGTATTTT. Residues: CATSRDLDSSTDTQYF.

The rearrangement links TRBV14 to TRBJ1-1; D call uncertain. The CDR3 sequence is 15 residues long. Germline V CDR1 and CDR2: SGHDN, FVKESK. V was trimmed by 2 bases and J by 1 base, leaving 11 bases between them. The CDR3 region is CASSQYNTWNTEAFF. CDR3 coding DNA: TGTGCCAGCAGCCAATATAACACCTGGAACACTGAAGCTTTCTTT.

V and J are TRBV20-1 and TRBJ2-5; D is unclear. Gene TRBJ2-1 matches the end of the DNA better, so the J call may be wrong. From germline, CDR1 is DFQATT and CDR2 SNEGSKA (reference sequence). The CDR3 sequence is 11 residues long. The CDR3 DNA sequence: TGCAGTGCTAGACCCGGACATGAGCAGTTCTTC. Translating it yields CSARPGHEQFF.

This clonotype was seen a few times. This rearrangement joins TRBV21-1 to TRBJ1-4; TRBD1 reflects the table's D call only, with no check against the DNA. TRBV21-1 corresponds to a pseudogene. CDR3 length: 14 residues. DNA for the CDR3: TGTGCCAGCAACACCACGGGACAGCGTGAAAAACTGTTTTTT. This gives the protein CASNTTGQREKLFF.

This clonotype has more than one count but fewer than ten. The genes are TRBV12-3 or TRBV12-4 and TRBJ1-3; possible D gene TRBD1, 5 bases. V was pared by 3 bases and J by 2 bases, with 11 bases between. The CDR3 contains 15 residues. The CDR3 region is CASSFSGRTGNTIYF. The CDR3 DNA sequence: TGTGCCAGCAGTTTCTCGGGACGGACTGGAAACACCATATATTTT.

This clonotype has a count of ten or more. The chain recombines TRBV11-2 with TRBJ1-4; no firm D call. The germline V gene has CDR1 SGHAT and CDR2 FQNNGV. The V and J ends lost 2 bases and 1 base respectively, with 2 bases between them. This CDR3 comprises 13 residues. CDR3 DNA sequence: TGTGCCAGCAGCTTAAGAACTAATGAAAAACTGTTTTTT. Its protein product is CASSLRTNEKLFF.

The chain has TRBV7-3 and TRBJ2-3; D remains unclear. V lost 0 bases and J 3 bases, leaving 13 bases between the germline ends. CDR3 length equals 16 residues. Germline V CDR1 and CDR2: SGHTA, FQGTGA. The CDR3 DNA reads TGTGCCAGCAGCTTAACGGCTCCCTACCGTACAGATACGCAGTATTTT. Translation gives CASSLTAPYRTDTQYF.

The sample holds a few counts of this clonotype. The CDR3 here is CATGRGTSETQYF. In DNA, the CDR3 is TGTGCCACGGGTAGGGGGACGTCTGAGACCCAGTACTTC. The rearrangement links TRBV7-2 to TRBJ2-5, with D perhaps TRBD1 (6 bases). Looked up from germline, CDR1 is SGHTA and CDR2 is FQGNSA. The CDR3 runs to 13 residues. The V end lost 10 bases, the J end lost 5 bases, and 17 bases lay between the germline ends. Filled out from reference TRBV7-2 and TRBJ2-5, the complete variable domain reads GAGVSQSPSNKVTEKGKDVELRCDPISGHTALYWYRQSLGQGLEFLIYFQGNSAPDKSGLPSDRFSAERTGGSVSTLTIQRTQQEDSAVYLCATGRGTSETQYFGPGTRLLVL.

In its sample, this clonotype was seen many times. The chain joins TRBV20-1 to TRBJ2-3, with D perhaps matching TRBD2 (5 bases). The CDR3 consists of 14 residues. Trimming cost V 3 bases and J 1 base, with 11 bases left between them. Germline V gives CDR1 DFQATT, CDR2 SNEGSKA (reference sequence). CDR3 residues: CSARSSGRTDTQYF. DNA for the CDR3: TGCAGTGCTAGGTCCAGCGGACGCACAGATACGCAGTATTTT.

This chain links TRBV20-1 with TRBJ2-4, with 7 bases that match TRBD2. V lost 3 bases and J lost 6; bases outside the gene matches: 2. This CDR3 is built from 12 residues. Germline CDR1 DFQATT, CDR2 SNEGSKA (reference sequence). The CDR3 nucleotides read TGCAGTGCTAGCTCGGGGGGAAACATTCAGTACTTC. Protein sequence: CSASSGGNIQYF.

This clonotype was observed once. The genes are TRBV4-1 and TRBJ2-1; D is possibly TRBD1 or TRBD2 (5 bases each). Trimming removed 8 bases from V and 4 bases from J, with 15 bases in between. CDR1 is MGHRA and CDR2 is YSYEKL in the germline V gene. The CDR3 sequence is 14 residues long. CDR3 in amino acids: CASGSGTFYNEQFF. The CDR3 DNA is TGCGCCAGCGGATCCGGGACCTTTTACAATGAGCAGTTCTTC.

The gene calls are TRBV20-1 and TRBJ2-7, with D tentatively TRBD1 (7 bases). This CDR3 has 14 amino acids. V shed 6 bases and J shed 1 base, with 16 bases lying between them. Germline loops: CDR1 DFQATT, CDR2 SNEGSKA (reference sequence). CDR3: CSAPRGTASYEQYV. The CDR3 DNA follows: TGCAGTGCGCCACGGGGGACAGCTTCCTACGAGCAGTACGTC.

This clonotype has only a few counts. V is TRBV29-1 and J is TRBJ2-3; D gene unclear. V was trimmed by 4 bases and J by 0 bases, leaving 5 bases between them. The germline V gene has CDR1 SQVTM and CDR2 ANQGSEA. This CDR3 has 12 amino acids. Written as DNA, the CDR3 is TGCAGCGTTGTTTTCAGCACAGATACGCAGTATTTT. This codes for CSVVFSTDTQYF.

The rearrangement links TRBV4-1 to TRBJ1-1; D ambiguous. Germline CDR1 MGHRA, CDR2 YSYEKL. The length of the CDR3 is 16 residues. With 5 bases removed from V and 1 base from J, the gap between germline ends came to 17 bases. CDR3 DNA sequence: TGCGCCAGCAGCTCAGGTTCCAGCGTTTGGAACACTGAAGCTTTCTTT. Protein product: CASSSGSSVWNTEAFF.

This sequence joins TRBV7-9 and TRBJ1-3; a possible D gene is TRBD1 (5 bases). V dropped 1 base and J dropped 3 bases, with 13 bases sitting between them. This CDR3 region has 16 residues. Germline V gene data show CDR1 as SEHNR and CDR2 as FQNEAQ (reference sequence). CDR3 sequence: CASSLGSRAHGNTIYF. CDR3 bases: TGTGCCAGCAGCTTAGGTTCCAGGGCGCATGGAAACACCATATATTTT.

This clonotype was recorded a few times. This chain's CDR3 is CATSRDLYQNTEAFF. CDR3 nucleotides: TGTGCCACCAGCAGAGATTTGTACCAAAACACTGAAGCTTTCTTT. The rearrangement joins TRBV15 to TRBJ1-1; D uncertain. Trimming stripped 0 bases from V and 2 bases from J, with 10 bases between. Germline CDR1 and CDR2: LNHNV and YYDKDF (reference sequence). The CDR3 runs 15 residues.

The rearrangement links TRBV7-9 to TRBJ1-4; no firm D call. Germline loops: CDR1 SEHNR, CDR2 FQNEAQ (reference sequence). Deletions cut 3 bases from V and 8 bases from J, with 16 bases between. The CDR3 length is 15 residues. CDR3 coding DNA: TGTGCCAGCAGCTTGGTAGTCGGTGGGAAAGAAAAACTGTTTTTT. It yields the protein CASSLVVGGKEKLFF.

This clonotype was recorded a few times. This CDR3 reads CASTSLPGNEQFF. DNA of the CDR3: TGTGCCAGCACTTCCCTACCAGGGAATGAGCAGTTCTTC. The V call is TRBV28, the J call TRBJ2-1; D perhaps matches TRBD1 (5 bases). Germline CDR1 MDHEN, CDR2 SYDVKM. Trimming took off 7 bases at V and 7 bases at J, with 14 bases between the two ends. The CDR3 runs to 13 residues.

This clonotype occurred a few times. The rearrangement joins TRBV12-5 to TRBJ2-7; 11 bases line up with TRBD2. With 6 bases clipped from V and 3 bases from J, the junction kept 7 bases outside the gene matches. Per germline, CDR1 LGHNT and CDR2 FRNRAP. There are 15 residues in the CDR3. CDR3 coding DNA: TGTGCTAGTGGCCACACTAGCGGGAGCTTCTACGAGCAGTACGTC. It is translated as CASGHTSGSFYEQYV.

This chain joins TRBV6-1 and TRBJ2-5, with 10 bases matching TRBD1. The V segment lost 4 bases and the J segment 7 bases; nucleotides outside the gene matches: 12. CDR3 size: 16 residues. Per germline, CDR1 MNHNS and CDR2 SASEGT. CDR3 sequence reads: CASSGSSGTGAGTQYF. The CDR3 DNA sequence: TGTGCCAGCAGTGGTAGTTCGGGGACAGGGGCCGGGACCCAGTACTTC.

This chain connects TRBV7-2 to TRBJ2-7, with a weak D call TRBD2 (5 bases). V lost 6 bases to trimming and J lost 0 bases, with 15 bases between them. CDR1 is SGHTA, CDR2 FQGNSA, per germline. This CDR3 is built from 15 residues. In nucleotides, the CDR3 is TGTGCCAGCAGAGCGCGGACTTTGAGCTCCTACGAGCAGTACTTC. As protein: CASRARTLSSYEQYF.

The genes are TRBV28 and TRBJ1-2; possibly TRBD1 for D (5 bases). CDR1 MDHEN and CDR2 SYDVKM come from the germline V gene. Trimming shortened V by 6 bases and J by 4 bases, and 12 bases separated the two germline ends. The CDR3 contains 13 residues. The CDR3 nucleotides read TGTGCCAGCAGATCTGACAGAGTCTATGGCTACACCTTC. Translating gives CASRSDRVYGYTF.

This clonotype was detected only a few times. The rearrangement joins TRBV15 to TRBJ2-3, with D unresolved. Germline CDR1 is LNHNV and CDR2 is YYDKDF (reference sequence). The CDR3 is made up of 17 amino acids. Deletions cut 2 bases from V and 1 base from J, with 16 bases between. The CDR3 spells CATSRRLGALGTDTQYF. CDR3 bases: TGTGCCACCAGCAGACGCCTAGGTGCTTTAGGCACAGATACGCAGTATTTT. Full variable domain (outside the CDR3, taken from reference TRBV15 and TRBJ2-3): DAMVIQNPRYQVTQFGKPVTLSCSQTLNHNVMYWYQQKSSQAPKLLFHYYDKDFNNEADTPDNFQSRRPNTSFCFLDIRSPGLGDTAMYLCATSRRLGALGTDTQYFGPGTRLTVL.